This record looks at one T cell receptor (beta chain) sequence and its context. V dropped 2 bases and J dropped 4 bases, with 11 bases sitting between them. The CDR3 is 14 residues long. CDR1 MNHEY and CDR2 SMNVEV come from the germline V gene (reference sequence). Using immunoSEQ multiplex PCR, the repertoire was profiled, and TCRdb retains in-frame clones only, with some absent. The sample lists around 500,000 clones, more than 65% seen once, with more than 9.5% in the top ten. This specimen comes from a study of shared clonotypes between healthy human individuals. The TCR was taken from a woman aged 40 to 50 in good health. Some clones in this sample may be carry-over from other donors' samples. V gene TRBV27 combines with J gene TRBJ1-2; D possibly corresponds to TRBD1 (5 bases). The specimen was PBMCs. CDR3 sequence (DNA): TGTGCCAGCAGTTTAGTAGGGGAGGCCTATGGCTACACCTTC. This encodes CASSLVGEAYGYTF.